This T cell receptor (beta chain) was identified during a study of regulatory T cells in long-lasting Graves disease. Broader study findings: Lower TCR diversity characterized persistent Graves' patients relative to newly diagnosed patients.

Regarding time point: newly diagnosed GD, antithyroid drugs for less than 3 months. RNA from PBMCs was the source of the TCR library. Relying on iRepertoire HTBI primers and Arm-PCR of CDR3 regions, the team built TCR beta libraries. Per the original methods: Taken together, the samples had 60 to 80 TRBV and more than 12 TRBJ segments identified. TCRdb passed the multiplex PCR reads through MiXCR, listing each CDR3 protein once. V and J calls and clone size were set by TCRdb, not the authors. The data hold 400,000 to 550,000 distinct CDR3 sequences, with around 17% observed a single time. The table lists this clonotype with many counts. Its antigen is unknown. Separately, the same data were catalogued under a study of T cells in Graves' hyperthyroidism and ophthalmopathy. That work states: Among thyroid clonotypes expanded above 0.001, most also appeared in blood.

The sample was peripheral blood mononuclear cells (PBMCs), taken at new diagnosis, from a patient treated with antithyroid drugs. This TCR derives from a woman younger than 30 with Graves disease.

CDR3 in DNA: TGTGCCAGCAGTGGGGGACAGGGTCTCATGAACACTGAAGCTTTCTTT. Its translation is CASSGGQGLMNTEAFF. The V gene is TRBV2, the J gene TRBJ1-1; 9 bases line up with TRBD1. The CDR3 covers 16 residues. CDR1 is SNHLY and CDR2 is FYNNEI in the germline V gene. With 4 bases clipped from V and 0 bases from J, the junction kept 6 bases outside the gene matches. The complete variable domain, with remaining parts taken from reference TRBV2 and TRBJ1-1, reads EPEVTQTPSHQVTQMGQEVILRCVPISNHLYFYWYRQILGQKVEFLVSFYNNEISEKSEIFDDQFSVERPDGSNFTLKIRSTKLEDSAMYFCASSGGQGLMNTEAFFGQGTRLTVV.